Shown below are 25 T cell receptor beta chains from a single sample sequenced in a study of response to subunit inactivated influenza vaccine. TCRdb independently ran MiXCR on the RT-PCR reads; one entry per CDR3 protein. Of approximately 310,000 distinct CDR3 sequences detected, 21% appear once; the ten largest clones hold around 9.6%. The material sequenced was PBMCs from blood, taken about 19 months after vaccination. Source of these receptors: a man aged 45 to 75 who received an inactivated influenza vaccine.

The J gene is TRBJ2-2, the V gene TRBV6-1; 7 bases are shared with TRBD2. Germline CDR1 and CDR2: MNHNS and SASEGT. Trimming took 5 bases from V and 0 from J; bases not matched to a gene: 12. The CDR3 is 18 residues long. The CDR3 coding sequence is TGTGCCAGCAGTCCCGCGAGGCTAGCGGATACGAACACCGGGGAGCTGTTTTTT. Its translation: CASSPARLADTNTGELFF.

This clonotype was recorded a few times. The chain links TRBV15 to TRBJ2-5; D perhaps matches TRBD2 (6 bases). The CDR3 spans 14 residues. Deletions cut 3 bases from V and 2 bases from J, with 10 bases between. CDR1 is LNHNV, CDR2 YYDKDF, per germline (reference sequence). The CDR3 here is CATSSRDWQETQYF. The DNA for the CDR3 is TGTGCCACCAGCAGCAGGGACTGGCAAGAGACCCAGTACTTC. The full variable domain, completed using reference TRBV15 and TRBJ2-5, is DAMVIQNPRYQVTQFGKPVTLSCSQTLNHNVMYWYQQKSSQAPKLLFHYYDKDFNNEADTPDNFQSRRPNTSFCFLDIRSPGLGDTAMYLCATSSRDWQETQYFGPGTRLLVL.

V gene TRBV7-6 combines with J gene TRBJ1-2; D gene uncertain. CDR1 is SGHVS, CDR2 FNYEAQ, per germline. Trimming stripped 5 bases from V and 7 bases from J, with 20 bases between. CDR3 length equals 15 residues. The CDR3: CASSPTESAAGGYTF. The CDR3 coding sequence is TGTGCCAGCAGCCCCACGGAGAGTGCGGCGGGTGGCTACACCTTC. The full variable domain, in which reference TRBV7-6 and TRBJ1-2 provide the parts outside the CDR3, is GAGVSQSPRYKVTKRGQDVALRCDPISGHVSLYWYRQALGQGPEFLTYFNYEAQQDKSGLPNDRFSAERPEGSISTLTIQRTEQRDSAMYRCASSPTESAAGGYTFGSGTRLTVV.

This clonotype was counted only a few times. The V and J genes are TRBV6-2 or TRBV6-3 and TRBJ1-3, with D perhaps TRBD1 (6 bases). V lost 0 bases and J lost 2, with 29 bases in between. This CDR3 is built from 22 residues. Per germline, CDR1 MNHEY and CDR2 SVGEGT. The CDR3 DNA follows: TGTGCCAGCAGTTACTCCTTCTTGGGGGGGGCGAATCTCCCGCTCGCTGGAAACACCATATATTTT. Its translation is CASSYSFLGGANLPLAGNTIYF.

V usage is TRBV20-1 and J usage is TRBJ2-5; D call uncertain. Germline assignment: CDR1 DFQATT and CDR2 SNEGSKA (reference sequence). Trimming took off 6 bases at V and 1 base at J, with 21 bases between the two ends. The CDR3 consists of 16 residues. In nucleotides, the CDR3 is TGCAGTGCCACAAGTAGAGTATGGGTATTCCAAGAGACCCAGTACTTC. Translation: CSATSRVWVFQETQYF.

This clonotype was seen a few times. This chain uses TRBV20-1 with TRBJ1-6; D gene ambiguous. V was clipped by 1 base and J by 1 base, with 17 bases between them. The CDR3 spans 18 residues. Germline CDR1 DFQATT, CDR2 SNEGSKA (reference sequence). The CDR3 sequence is CSARGLDFLESYNSPLHF. The CDR3 DNA reads TGCAGTGCTAGAGGACTGGATTTCCTCGAGTCCTATAATTCACCCCTCCACTTT.

The rearrangement joins TRBV3-1 to TRBJ2-5, with 9 bases fitting TRBD2. This CDR3 is built from 17 residues. Germline assignment: CDR1 LGHDT and CDR2 YNNKEL (reference sequence). The V segment lost 5 bases and the J segment 1 base; nucleotides outside the gene matches: 11. CDR3 sequence reads: CASSSGRLAGSQETQYF. CDR3 coding DNA: TGTGCCAGCAGCTCTGGGAGGCTAGCGGGGTCCCAAGAGACCCAGTACTTC.

This clonotype was seen only a few times. The rearrangement uses TRBV7-2 and TRBJ2-3, with 8 nucleotides matching TRBD2. The CDR3 runs to 16 residues. Germline V gene lookup returns CDR1 SGHTA and CDR2 FQGNSA. V lost 5 bases and J lost 4; bases outside the gene matches: 11. For the CDR3, the DNA is TGTGCCAGCAGCGGTTTTGGAGCGGGAGTTGCAGATACGCAGTATTTT. Protein: CASSGFGAGVADTQYF.

The V call is TRBV13, the J call TRBJ2-3; 8 nucleotides agree with TRBD2. With 1 base clipped from V and 4 bases from J, the junction kept 4 bases outside the gene matches. Per the germline V gene, CDR1 is PRHDT and CDR2 is FYEKMQ (reference sequence). This CDR3 contains 15 residues. CDR3 protein: CASSLEAGGADTQYF. Here the CDR3 DNA reads TGTGCCAGCAGCTTAGAGGCGGGGGGCGCAGATACGCAGTATTTT.

The chain combines TRBV5-1 with TRBJ2-3; 9 bases are a match to TRBD2. V was pared by 3 bases and J by 4 bases, with 3 bases of the junction left unmatched. The CDR3 is 14 amino acids. Per germline, CDR1 SGHRS and CDR2 YFSETQ. CDR3 sequence (DNA): TGCGCCAGCAGCTCAGCGGGAGGTGCAGATACGCAGTATTTT. Amino acid sequence: CASSSAGGADTQYF.

This clonotype occurred a few times. The chain combines TRBV4-2 with TRBJ1-1, with D possibly TRBD1 on 5 matching bases. Trimming took 0 bases from V and 6 from J, leaving 11 bases between them. This CDR3 region has 14 residues. Per the germline V gene, CDR1 is LGHNA and CDR2 is YNFKEQ. CDR3: CASSQDRETAEAFF. In nucleotides, the CDR3 is TGTGCCAGCAGCCAAGACAGGGAAACGGCTGAAGCTTTCTTT.

V usage is TRBV7-9 and J usage is TRBJ1-5; 8 bases match TRBD1. There are 15 residues in the CDR3. With V trimmed by 5 bases and J by 6 bases, 9 bases remained unmatched. CDR1 and CDR2 (germline): SEHNR, FQNEAQ (reference sequence). In DNA, the CDR3 is TGTGCCAGCAGCGGCGACAGGGGAGGGATTCAGCCCCAGCATTTT. This codes for CASSGDRGGIQPQHF.

The V call is TRBV4-3, the J call TRBJ1-5, with 8 nucleotides matching TRBD1. The V gene's germline CDR1 is LGHNA and CDR2 YSLEER. The V gene end was trimmed by 0 bases and the J gene end by 8 bases; junction bases not matched to a gene: 9. The CDR3 is 16 residues long. CDR3 coding DNA: TGCGCCAGCAGCCAAGATGGAACAGGGGGAAGGGAGCCCCAGCATTTT. This encodes CASSQDGTGGREPQHF.

This clonotype occurred a few times. The rearrangement joins TRBV28 to TRBJ2-3; unclear D gene. In germline, CDR1 is MDHEN, CDR2 SYDVKM. The length of the CDR3 is 16 residues. Trimming took off 6 bases at V and 0 bases at J, with 16 bases between the two ends. CDR3 coding DNA: TGTGCCAGCAGCCTCTTATACACCAGAAGCACAGATACGCAGTATTTT. This sequence encodes CASSLLYTRSTDTQYF.

V gene TRBV9 combines with J gene TRBJ2-2, with D possibly being TRBD2 (5 bases). In germline, CDR1 is SGDLS, CDR2 YYNGEE. CDR3 length equals 15 residues. The V and J ends lost 6 bases and 0 bases respectively, with 12 bases between them. CDR3 loop: CASTLGSSNTGELFF. Here the CDR3 DNA reads TGTGCCAGCACCCTTGGGAGCTCGAACACCGGGGAGCTGTTTTTT.

The genes are TRBV7-8 and TRBJ1-1, with 10 bases that match TRBD1. With V trimmed by 5 bases and J by 4 bases, 7 bases remained unmatched. The CDR3 runs 15 residues. Per germline, CDR1 SGHVS and CDR2 FQNEAQ. CDR3 loop: CASSDRQGAGTEAFF. For the CDR3, the DNA is TGTGCCAGCAGCGATCGACAGGGGGCCGGCACTGAAGCTTTCTTT.

This clonotype was recorded a few times. The chain recombines TRBV28 with TRBJ2-7, with 7 bases fitting TRBD1. Per the germline V gene, CDR1 is MDHEN and CDR2 is SYDVKM. The CDR3 consists of 13 residues. V shed 7 bases and J 4 bases; nucleotides not matched to a gene: 7. CDR3 bases: TGTGCCAGCATGGGACAGAACTCATACGAGCAGTACTTC. Translating it yields CASMGQNSYEQYF.

The rearrangement links TRBV9 to TRBJ1-6, with 7 bases aligning to TRBD1. The junction had 3 bases not matched to a gene; V was cut back by 0 bases and J by 9 bases. The germline V gene has CDR1 SGDLS and CDR2 YYNGEE. The CDR3 is made up of 14 amino acids. This CDR3 is CASSVGTGGSPLHF. The CDR3 DNA is TGTGCCAGCAGCGTAGGGACAGGAGGTTCACCCCTCCACTTT.

This clonotype appeared a few times. The rearrangement links TRBV12-5 to TRBJ2-1; tentative D call: TRBD2 (5 bases). The germline V gene encodes CDR1 LGHNT and CDR2 FRNRAP. The CDR3 spans 14 residues. The V end was cut by 4 bases, the J end by 7 bases, with 14 bases between. This chain's CDR3 is CASGSSRRWNEQFF. The CDR3 DNA reads TGTGCTAGTGGTTCCAGCCGGAGGTGGAATGAGCAGTTCTTC. The full variable domain, in which reference TRBV12-5 and TRBJ2-1 provide the parts outside the CDR3, is DARVTQTPRHKVTEMGQEVTMRCQPILGHNTVFWYRQTMMQGLELLAYFRNRAPLDDSGMPKDRFSAEMPDATLATLKIQPSEPRDSAVYFCASGSSRRWNEQFFGPGTRLTVL.

This clonotype was observed many times. The J gene is TRBJ1-5, the V gene TRBV27, with 8 bases lining up with TRBD1. The CDR3 covers 17 residues. Germline-derived CDR1 and CDR2 are MNHEY and SMNVEV (reference sequence). Germline trimming cut 6 bases from V and 7 bases from J; bases unmatched to any gene: 17. CDR3 loop: CASSLSLPTGDEQPQHF. The CDR3 DNA reads TGTGCCAGCAGCCTCTCCCTCCCGACAGGGGACGAACAGCCCCAGCATTTT.

The chain couples TRBV10-3 to TRBJ1-6; no firm D call. Trimming took 1 base from V and 6 from J, leaving 7 bases between them. The CDR3 is 14 residues long. Germline CDR1 and CDR2: ENHRY and SYGVKD. DNA for the CDR3: TGTGCCATCAGTGAGTTGGCCTCTAATTCACCCCTCCACTTT. This codes for CAISELASNSPLHF.

This rearrangement joins TRBV29-1 to TRBJ2-3, with D tentatively TRBD2 (6 bases). CDR1 and CDR2 from the germline V gene are SQVTM and ANQGSEA. V was trimmed by 3 bases and J by 1 base, leaving 11 bases between them. The CDR3 is made up of 14 amino acids. The CDR3 DNA is TGCAGCGTTGACGGTAGCGGAGGCACAGATACGCAGTATTTT. Translating gives CSVDGSGGTDTQYF.

This clonotype was found a few times. The genes are TRBV7-2 and TRBJ1-5, with unresolved D. V lost 1 base to trimming and J lost 6 bases, with 7 bases between them. In germline, CDR1 is SGHTA, CDR2 FQGNSA. CDR3 length: 13 amino acids. CDR3 nucleotides: TGTGCCAGCAGCTTAGGTATCCGTCAGCCCCAGCATTTT. Translating gives CASSLGIRQPQHF.

The rearrangement links TRBV29-1 to TRBJ2-7; possibly TRBD1 for D (5 bases). Trimming removed 2 bases at V and 2 bases at J, with 7 bases between. CDR1 is SQVTM and CDR2 is ANQGSEA in the germline V gene. This CDR3 spans 12 amino acids. The chain's CDR3 is CSVEKGPYEQYF. For the CDR3, the DNA is TGCAGCGTTGAAAAGGGGCCCTACGAGCAGTACTTC.

This rearrangement joins TRBV20-1 to TRBJ2-4; 8 nucleotides align to TRBD1. The CDR3 totals 15 residues. With V trimmed by 0 bases and J by 9 bases, 10 bases remained unmatched. CDR1 DFQATT and CDR2 SNEGSKA come from the germline V gene (reference sequence). CDR3 protein: CSARDRDRFEGIQYF. CDR3 nucleotide sequence: TGCAGTGCTAGAGACCGGGACAGGTTCGAAGGCATTCAGTACTTC.